This TCR beta chain came from a study of blood T cell repertoires in COVID-19. Here immunoSEQ multiplex PCR was the method, and the copy in TCRdb shows in-frame clones only, minus some. The table lists 120,000 to 150,000 clones, 84% of them singletons, with around 3.7% in the top ten. V trimming: 11 bases; J trimming: 5 bases; junction bases outside the gene matches: 11. This CDR3 is built from 13 residues. The germline V gene has CDR1 SNHLY and CDR2 FYNNEI. This TCR was sampled from a woman aged 50 to 60 with acute COVID-19. This chain joins TRBV2 and TRBJ1-2; 7 nucleotides align to TRBD1. Sample: PBMCs or T cells enriched from blood (not recorded which). The CDR3 DNA reads TGTGCCGGAGAGCAGGGGGATTCATATGGCTACACCTTC. Amino acids: CAGEQGDSYGYTF.